The 7 T cell receptor beta chains given below trace back to one sample, sequenced in a study of OX40 agonist ivuxolimab in advanced cancers. Assay: immunoSEQ multiplex PCR; the TCRdb copy retains only in-frame clones and omits some. The sample has approximately 20,000 clones; about 86% are singletons. The sample here was CD4+ or CD8+ T cells sorted from blood, taken in a trial of the OX40 agonist ivuxolimab. Receptors originate from an adult with an advanced solid tumor such as melanoma, head and neck, liver or kidney cancer.

About this clone: At one of its ends the junction is not consistent with the germline gene, which may arise from a read error. V and J are TRBV4-3 and TRBJ2-1; 9 nucleotides agree with TRBD2. The germline V gene encodes CDR1 LGHNA and CDR2 YSLEER. This CDR3 is 17 amino acids long. Here the CDR3 reads CASSPSWAGGPKNEQLF. The CDR3 nucleotides are TGCGCCAGCAGCCCCTCTTGGGCGGGAGGGCCTAAGAATGAGCAGCTCTTC.

The chain couples TRBV14 to TRBJ1-2, with 7 bases aligning to TRBD1. V lost 4 bases to trimming and J lost 2 bases; unmatched junction nucleotides: 7. Germline V gene sequence: CDR1 SGHDN, CDR2 FVKESK. CDR3 length: 15 amino acids. The CDR3 DNA follows: TGTGCCAGCAGCCTTAAGACAGGGAGGAACTATGGCTACACCTTC. It codes for CASSLKTGRNYGYTF.

The chain employs TRBV7-8 and TRBJ2-1; 11 positions match TRBD2. Germline V lookup: CDR1 SGHVS, CDR2 FQNEAQ. J gave up 8 bases and V 6 bases, and 12 bases lay outside the gene matches. CDR3 length: 16 amino acids. The CDR3 loop reads CASSPSSGRAVYEQFF. For the CDR3, the DNA is TGTGCCAGCAGTCCCAGTAGCGGGAGGGCCGTCTATGAGCAGTTCTTC.

The rearrangement uses TRBV9 and TRBJ2-7; D call uncertain. The germline CDR1 and CDR2 sequences are SGDLS and YYNGEE. The CDR3 has 15 amino acids. V shed 3 bases and J shed 4 bases, with 17 bases lying between them. In nucleotides, the CDR3 is TGTGCCAGCAGCGAGGGTCGAGGCTTGGGTTACGAGCAGTACTTC. It yields the protein CASSEGRGLGYEQYF.

On this clone itself: The junction and the germline gene differ at one end; a read error may be behind it. The V call is TRBV6-4, the J call TRBJ2-4, with 9 bases lining up with TRBD1. Germline V gives CDR1 MRHNA, CDR2 SNTAGT. The CDR3 is 14 residues long. The CDR3 nucleotides are TGTGCCATCAGTGAAAGACAGGGGGAGAACATTCAGTACTTC. Translated: CAISERQGENIQYF.

The CDR3 region has the DNA TGTGCCAGCAGCTTCCCTTCGACAGGGCCGAGGACCTACGAGCAGTACTTC. It translates to CASSFPSTGPRTYEQYF. The chain combines TRBV7-9 with TRBJ2-7; 7 nucleotides align to TRBD1. V trimming: 3 bases; J trimming: 2 bases; junction bases outside the gene matches: 13. Germline V lookup: CDR1 SEHNR, CDR2 FQNEAQ (reference sequence). This CDR3 region has 17 residues.

This clone showed up just once. The V and J genes are TRBV9 and TRBJ2-7, with 8 bases fitting TRBD1. The V segment lost 3 bases and the J segment 1 base; nucleotides outside the gene matches: 6. Germline CDR1 SGDLS, CDR2 YYNGEE. This CDR3 contains 15 residues. CDR3 sequence reads: CASSAGTGRSYEQYF. CDR3 nucleotide sequence: TGTGCCAGCAGCGCCGGGACAGGTCGATCCTACGAGCAGTACTTC.